These 14 T cell receptor beta chains originate from one sample sequenced in a study of OX40 agonist ivuxolimab in advanced cancers. Profiled with immunoSEQ multiplex PCR; TCRdb holds only in-frame clones, not every one. Among tens of thousands of clones listed, just under 90% were seen once. Sequenced here: CD4+ or CD8+ T cells sorted from blood, sampled in a trial of the OX40 agonist ivuxolimab. Receptors originate from an adult with an advanced solid tumor such as melanoma, head and neck, liver or kidney cancer.

The CDR3: CASSLTGVSYGYTF. The CDR3 region has the DNA TGTGCCAGCAGCTTGACAGGTGTTAGCTATGGCTACACCTTC. V usage is TRBV7-9 and J usage is TRBJ1-2, with D perhaps matching TRBD1 (6 bases). Between the trimmed V and J ends, which lost 3 bases and 4 bases, there was a span of 12 bases. Germline V gene lookup returns CDR1 SEHNR and CDR2 FQNEAQ (reference sequence). The CDR3 totals 14 residues.

Only one count was recorded for this clone. The V call is TRBV2, the J call TRBJ1-3; 7 bases line up with TRBD1. This CDR3 has 15 amino acids. V was clipped by 5 bases and J by 3 bases; unmatched bases: 7. CDR1 and CDR2 (germline): SNHLY, FYNNEI. The CDR3 protein is CASSYEGAGGNTIYF. CDR3 DNA sequence: TGTGCCAGCAGTTATGAGGGGGCTGGTGGAAACACCATATATTTT.

This clone was seen just once. The V call is TRBV11-2, the J call TRBJ2-1; the match to TRBD2 covers 10 bases. V was clipped by 10 bases and J by 4 bases; unmatched bases: 10. Per germline, CDR1 SGHAT and CDR2 FQNNGV. The CDR3 runs to 15 residues. CDR3 nucleotides: TGTGCCACCTCCAGCGGGGGGGTCACTTACAATGAGCAGTTCTTC. Translation gives CATSSGGVTYNEQFF.

The chain uses TRBV27 and TRBJ2-3, with 7 bases fitting TRBD2. Per the germline V gene, CDR1 is MNHEY and CDR2 is SMNVEV (reference sequence). This CDR3 has 15 residues. J was trimmed by 5 bases and V by 5 bases; bases with no gene match: 10. CDR3 DNA sequence: TGTGCCAGCAGTAAGGGACTACGGGTTAGAGATACGCAGTATTTT. Amino acids: CASSKGLRVRDTQYF.

This clone was seen once. The V gene is TRBV10-2, the J gene TRBJ1-1; tentative D call: TRBD1 (6 bases). The ends were cut back, 0 bases at V and 4 bases at J, with 18 bases in the middle. Germline assignment: CDR1 WSHSY and CDR2 SAAADI. This CDR3 is built from 17 residues. The CDR3 here is CASSESGWGAHLTEAFF. CDR3 sequence (DNA): TGCGCCAGCAGTGAGTCCGGGTGGGGGGCGCATCTCACTGAAGCTTTCTTT.

This chain uses TRBV2 with TRBJ2-5; 11 nucleotides align to TRBD2. Trimming cost V 10 bases and J 5 bases; bases outside gene matches: 9. Germline V CDR1 and CDR2: SNHLY, FYNNEI. The CDR3 is made up of 14 amino acids. CDR3 residues: CAIQLAGEGETQYF. The CDR3 DNA sequence: TGTGCCATACAACTAGCGGGAGAGGGGGAGACCCAGTACTTC.

The chain couples TRBV21-1 to TRBJ1-6. TRBV21-1 is tagged as a pseudogene. CDR3 size: 12 residues. The CDR3 DNA reads as TGTGCCAGCAGCAATAAGGGCTCACCCCTCCACTTT. Its protein is CASSNKGSPLHF.

The rearrangement links TRBV5-1 to TRBJ2-5, with D perhaps given as TRBD1 or TRBD2 (5 bases each). The V gene lost 2 bases and the J gene lost 4 bases, with 15 bases spanning the gap. The germline V gene encodes CDR1 SGHRS and CDR2 YFSETQ. This CDR3 is 15 amino acids long. CDR3 in amino acids: CASSFSEPGRETQYF. CDR3 sequence (DNA): TGCGCCAGCAGCTTTTCTGAGCCAGGGAGAGAGACCCAGTACTTC. Drawing the rest from reference TRBV5-1 and TRBJ2-5, the complete variable domain is KAGVTQTPRYLIKTRGQQVTLSCSPISGHRSVSWYQQTPGQGLQFLFEYFSETQRNKGNFPGRFSGRQFSNSRSEMNVSTLELGDSALYLCASSFSEPGRETQYFGPGTRLLVL.

The rearrangement joins TRBV19 to TRBJ2-4, with TRBD1 as a possible D gene (6 bases). Germline CDR1 and CDR2: LNHDA and SQIVND (reference sequence). CDR3 size: 14 residues. V was cut by 3 bases and J by 5 bases, with 11 bases left in between. CDR3 sequence (DNA): TGTGCCAGTAGTATTTACAGGGAAGAAAACATTCAGTACTTC. Amino acids: CASSIYREENIQYF.

The rearrangement joins TRBV19 to TRBJ2-3, with D perhaps matching TRBD2 (5 bases). V lost 6 bases to trimming and J lost 6 bases, with 13 bases between them. Germline V gene lookup returns CDR1 LNHDA and CDR2 SQIVND (reference sequence). This CDR3 is built from 13 residues. CDR3 region: CASRDSMWDTQYF. The CDR3 DNA sequence: TGTGCCAGTAGGGACTCGATGTGGGATACGCAGTATTTT. The variable domain in full, completed from reference TRBV19 and TRBJ2-3, reads DGGITQSPKYLFRKEGQNVTLSCEQNLNHDAMYWYRQDPGQGLRLIYYSQIVNDFQKGDIAEGYSVSREKKESFPLTVTSAQKNPTAFYLCASRDSMWDTQYFGPGTRLTVL.

The chain recombines TRBV5-1 with TRBJ2-1; 10 bases match TRBD2. V gave up 5 bases and J gave up 4 bases; unmatched junction bases: 6. The CDR3 is 15 residues long. The germline V gene encodes CDR1 SGHRS and CDR2 YFSETQ. The CDR3 coding sequence is TGCGCCAGCAGTCCCGGGACTAGCGCTTACAATGAGCAGTTCTTC. It codes for CASSPGTSAYNEQFF.

This sequence joins TRBV7-6 and TRBJ2-7; tentatively, D is TRBD2 (7 bases). V was trimmed by 5 bases and J by 0 bases, leaving 17 bases between them. This CDR3 has 16 residues. Germline values: CDR1 SGHVS, CDR2 FNYEAQ. The CDR3 DNA sequence: TGTGCCAGCAGCGGGGGGGCCTTCGCAAGCTCCTACGAGCAGTACTTC. Translating gives CASSGGAFASSYEQYF.

The chain couples TRBV9 to TRBJ2-3; no clear D gene. CDR1 is SGDLS and CDR2 is YYNGEE in the germline V gene. The CDR3 totals 12 residues. V lost 0 bases, J lost 6 bases, and 5 bases lay in between. CDR3 DNA: TGTGCCAGCAGCGTAGAGGCGGATACGCAGTATTTT. Translation gives CASSVEADTQYF.

The chain joins TRBV27 to TRBJ1-5; D gene unclear. The ends were cut back, 5 bases at V and 6 bases at J, with 8 bases in the middle. The CDR3 extends over 12 amino acids. Germline-derived CDR1 and CDR2 are MNHEY and SMNVEV (reference sequence). CDR3 nucleotides: TGTGCCAGCAGTCCGTCGGGTCAGCCCCAGCATTTT. This sequence encodes CASSPSGQPQHF.